These T cell receptor beta chains were read from a single sample in a study of Ad26.COV2.S vaccination and SARS-CoV-2 variants. Produced via immunoSEQ multiplex PCR; TCRdb's table is partial and in-frame only. In the table there are approximately 300,000 clones, 85% of which are singletons. The specimen comprised peripheral blood, sampled in a trial of Ad26.COV2.S vaccine versus placebo. The receptors here all came from a person between 18 and 65 years old who received the Ad26.COV2.S COVID-19 vaccine or a placebo. CDR3s include the opening cysteine and the closing phenylalanine or tryptophan. Each record gives: J gene, V gene, CDR3 protein.

TRBJ2-6,TRBV28,CASSPASGGVSGANVLTF
TRBJ1-5,TRBV5-5,CASSFEVPGHSNNQPQHF
TRBJ1-1,TRBV13,CASSLTATSTEAFF
TRBJ1-1,TRBV10-2,CASSGGRENTEAFF
TRBJ1-1,TRBV3-1/TRBV3-2,CASSQIAQGQAFF
TRBJ1-1,TRBV2,CASSKIGQVNTEAFF
TRBJ2-7,TRBV11-2,CASSLAASYEQYF
TRBJ2-7,TRBV18,CASSARQGVYEQYF
TRBJ2-1,TRBV5-4,CASSAGSEQFF
TRBJ1-5,TRBV18,CASSKGTEGQPQHF
TRBJ1-2,TRBV25-1,CASSEAGTGFGYTF
TRBJ2-1,TRBV6-1,CASSEGNKDEQFF
TRBJ2-7,TRBV28,CASTPGGTGRAEQYF
TRBJ1-1,TRBV11-3,CASSSPLLARNTEAFF